The 10 T cell receptor beta chains listed next were all sequenced from one sample in a study of regulatory T cells in long-lasting Graves disease. Arm-PCR of CDR3 regions and iRepertoire HTBI primers were the basis on which TCR beta libraries were built. TCRdb analysed the multiplex PCR reads with MiXCR anew, one entry per CDR3 protein. The sample carries 200,000 to 300,000 distinct CDR3 sequences, about 19% recorded once. Time point reported: newly diagnosed GD, antithyroid drugs for less than 3 months. Extracted PBMC RNA gave rise to the TCR library. The specimen was peripheral blood mononuclear cells (PBMCs), collected at new diagnosis, from a patient treated with antithyroid drugs. These receptors all stem from a female donor with Graves disease.

The chain couples TRBV5-1 to TRBJ2-7; D is unresolved. V lost 0 bases and J lost 6, with 7 bases in between. The germline V gene has CDR1 SGHRS and CDR2 YFSETQ. CDR3 length equals 12 residues. For the CDR3, the DNA is TGCGCCAGCAGCTTGGGGCCAGCCGAGCAGTACTTC. Protein product: CASSLGPAEQYF.

The table lists this clonotype with a few counts. The rearrangement uses TRBV20-1 and TRBJ2-3; tentative D call: TRBD2 (6 bases). V shed 3 bases and J shed 7 bases, with 26 bases lying between them. CDR1 and CDR2 from the germline V gene are DFQATT and SNEGSKA (reference sequence). CDR3 length: 17 amino acids. This chain's CDR3 is CSASDRLGLVMGNTQYF. Written as DNA, the CDR3 is TGCAGTGCTAGTGACAGACTAGGATTAGTGATGGGAAATACGCAGTATTTT.

In its sample, this clonotype was seen a few times. This chain's CDR3 is CASSYSASGANVLTF. The CDR3 region has the DNA TGTGCCAGCAGTTACTCGGCCTCTGGGGCCAACGTCCTGACTTTC. V gene TRBV6-6 combines with J gene TRBJ2-6; D remains unclear. The CDR3 contains 15 residues. V was pared by 0 bases and J by 0 bases, with 3 bases between. CDR1 is MNHNY, CDR2 SVGAGI, per germline (reference sequence).

A note on this clonotype: The CDR3 end shows no conserved phenylalanine or tryptophan, and so a read error is likely. J is TRBJ1-2 and V is TRBV3-1, with D perhaps matching TRBD1 (5 bases). V was clipped by 3 bases and J by 6 bases, with 17 bases between them. The CDR3 spans 15 residues. Germline assignment: CDR1 LGHDT and CDR2 YNNKEL (reference sequence). The CDR3: CASSHRDSNRDGYTI. The CDR3 DNA reads TGTGCCAGCAGCCACAGGGACTCTAACCGGGATGGCTACACCATC.

At least ten counts were recorded for this clonotype. V is TRBV27 and J is TRBJ1-1; no clear D gene. Germline assignment: CDR1 MNHEY and CDR2 SMNVEV (reference sequence). V lost 3 bases and J lost 7, with 12 bases in between. This CDR3 spans 13 amino acids. CDR3 in amino acids: CASSLSSKFEAFF. DNA of the CDR3: TGTGCCAGCAGTTTGTCCAGTAAATTTGAAGCTTTCTTT.

This rearrangement joins TRBV28 to TRBJ1-5; 10 bases are a match to TRBD1. The CDR3 loop spans 16 amino acids. Germline CDR1 and CDR2: MDHEN and SYDVKM. J gave up 5 bases and V 6 bases, and 10 bases lay outside the gene matches. In nucleotides, the CDR3 is TGTGCCAGCAGCCGATCTAGGACAGGGGGAGATCAGCCCCAGCATTTT. This encodes CASSRSRTGGDQPQHF.

The table lists this clonotype with many counts. The chain combines TRBV6-1 with TRBJ2-7; perhaps TRBD1 as D (6 bases). The CDR3 is 16 amino acids. Germline CDR1 and CDR2: MNHNS and SASEGT. V shed 7 bases and J shed 4 bases, with 23 bases lying between them. The CDR3 here is CASNRGGDRSSYEQYF. The CDR3 bases are TGTGCCAGCAATCGTGGGGGAGACAGGTCCTCGTACGAGCAGTACTTC.

In its sample, this clonotype was seen many times. This CDR3 reads CASSLPGGGNQPQHF. CDR3 DNA: TGTGCCAGCAGTCTCCCCGGGGGGGGCAATCAGCCCCAGCATTTT. This chain uses TRBV28 with TRBJ1-5; D is perhaps TRBD1 (5 bases). CDR3 length equals 15 residues. Trimming cost V 5 bases and J 2 bases, with 13 bases left between them. Germline lookup yields CDR1 MDHEN and CDR2 SYDVKM.

The chain joins TRBV5-4 to TRBJ2-2; D is uncertain. CDR1 and CDR2 (germline): SGHNT, YYREEE (reference sequence). This CDR3 is 15 amino acids long. V was clipped by 3 bases and J by 7 bases, with 16 bases between them. The CDR3 nucleotides read TGTGCCAGCAGCTCACAGAACCGAGAACACGGGGAGCTGTTTTTT. Protein: CASSSQNREHGELFF.

This clonotype has only a few counts. Just one base apart from a much larger clone, this may be a read error. V is TRBV6-1 and J is TRBJ1-1; 8 bases agree with TRBD1. The CDR3 has 13 residues. Germline V gene lookup returns CDR1 MNHNS and CDR2 SASEGT. The CDR3 loop reads CASQGQVNTEASF. The CDR3 DNA is TGTGCCAGCCAGGGACAGGTGAACACTGAAGCTTCCTTT.